Shown below are 3 T cell receptor beta chains from a single sample sequenced in a study of cytomegalovirus exposure and HLA in healthy donors. Using immunoSEQ multiplex PCR, the repertoire was profiled, and TCRdb retains in-frame clones only, with some absent. The sample consists of over 150,000 clones, 86% of them appearing once. The sample was PBMCs. These receptors came from a human donor in good health.

CDR3 sequence reads: CASSLDSLTEAFF. DNA for the CDR3: TGTGCCAGCAGCCTAGACAGCTTGACTGAAGCTTTCTTT. The chain carries TRBV13 and TRBJ1-1, with D maybe TRBD1 (5 bases). Germline lookup yields CDR1 PRHDT and CDR2 FYEKMQ (reference sequence). V shed 5 bases and J shed 5 bases, with 12 bases lying between them. This CDR3 region has 13 residues. Full variable domain (missing parts from reference TRBV13 and TRBJ1-1): AAGVIQSPRHLIKEKRETATLKCYPIPRHDTVYWYQQGPGQDPQFLISFYEKMQSDKGSIPDRFSAQQFSDYHSELNMSSLELGDSALYFCASSLDSLTEAFFGQGTRLTVV.

The rearrangement links TRBV5-1 to TRBJ1-3; D possibly corresponds to TRBD1 (6 bases). V was cut by 7 bases and J by 0 bases, with 17 bases left in between. The CDR3 has 16 residues. CDR1 and CDR2 from the germline V gene are SGHRS and YFSETQ. The DNA for the CDR3 is TGCGCCAGCGGTAGACAGGAGCTGAGCTCTGGAAACACCATATATTTT. It encodes CASGRQELSSGNTIYF.

The rearrangement links TRBV5-4 to TRBJ1-4; D is perhaps TRBD1 (5 bases). The ends were cut back, 0 bases at V and 7 bases at J, with 13 bases in the middle. The length of the CDR3 is 15 residues. The V gene's germline CDR1 is SGHNT and CDR2 YYREEE (reference sequence). The CDR3 loop is CASSLGQGRIEKLFF. CDR3 coding DNA: TGTGCCAGCAGCTTGGGGCAGGGAAGAATTGAAAAACTGTTTTTT.